A selection of T cell receptor beta chains follows, all from one sample in a study of long-term antiretroviral therapy in people with HIV. Method: immunoSEQ multiplex PCR; TCRdb's copy keeps in-frame clones and lacks some. The sample records roughly 24,000 clones, under 90% being singletons. The starting material was unsorted PBMCs, obtained 4.7 to 5 years after starting antiretroviral therapy. The receptors derive from a man in his forties with HIV. Each CDR3 is given with its conserved first and last residue. Each record gives: clone size, J gene, V gene, D gene, CDR3 DNA, CDR3 protein. A D gene is named only where the DNA matches it firmly. Size is omitted from some rows. Given values are once, few, many or a class for expanded clones.

NA,TRBJ2-7,TRBV18,TRBD2,TGTGCCAGCTCACGGACTAGCGGGGGGATACCCTCCTACGAGCAGTACTTC,CASSRTSGGIPSYEQYF
NA,TRBJ1-1,TRBV29-1,NA,TGCAGCGTTGAACGGGGAATATTTTTGAACACTGAAGCTTTCTTT,CSVERGIFLNTEAFF
NA,TRBJ1-1,TRBV6-5,NA,TGTGCCAGCAGTTCCGGGACCTTGAACACTGAAGCTTTCTTT,CASSSGTLNTEAFF
NA,TRBJ2-7,TRBV2,NA,TGTGCCATCAAGGACAGAAACGAACAACCTTCCTACGAGCAGTACTTC,CAIKDRNEQPSYEQYF
NA,TRBJ1-1,TRBV7-8,NA,TGTGCCAGCAGCTTGGGGACCGCGAACACTGAAGCTTTCTTT,CASSLGTANTEAFF
NA,TRBJ2-3,TRBV27,TRBD2,TGTGCCAGCAGTCGAGCGGGAGGGCCGAGGACAGATACGCAGTATTTT,CASSRAGGPRTDTQYF
NA,TRBJ1-1,TRBV6-6,NA,TGTGCCAGCAGTTACCAGGCAGGGACGCCTGAAGCTTTCTTT,CASSYQAGTPEAFF
NA,TRBJ1-1,TRBV10-2,NA,TGCGCCAGCAGTGATTGGGAGGGGGGTGAAGCTTTCTTT,CASSDWEGGEAFF
few,TRBJ1-5,TRBV18,TRBD1,TGTGCCAGCTCACGGACAGGGCCGGGACAGCCCCAGCATTTT,CASSRTGPGQPQHF
NA,TRBJ1-1,TRBV27,NA,TGTGCCAGCAGTTTATTTGGGAGTGCTGAAGCTTTCTTT,CASSLFGSAEAFF
NA,TRBJ2-2,TRBV27,NA,TGTGCCAGCAGTTTCAGCACCGGGGAGCTGTTTTTT,CASSFSTGELFF
NA,TRBJ2-1,TRBV7-9,NA,TGTGCCAGCAGCCGGGGACGCAATGAGCAGTTCTTC,CASSRGRNEQFF
few,TRBJ2-2,TRBV4-1,NA,TGCGCCAGCAGCCAAGATACGACAGGTGGCCCCGGGGAGCTGTTTTTT,CASSQDTTGGPGELFF
NA,TRBJ2-7,TRBV7-3,NA,TGTGCCAGCAGCTTAACCGGGACTTCAAGCTACGAGCAGTACTTC,CASSLTGTSSYEQYF
NA,TRBJ2-5,TRBV20-1,NA,TGCAGTGCTAGGGCCGAGGAGACCCAGTACTTC,CSARAEETQYF
NA,TRBJ1-3,TRBV6-6,TRBD1,TGTGCCAGCAGTAGGACCGGGACAGGGGGAAGCACCATATATTTT,CASSRTGTGGSTIYF
NA,TRBJ2-6,TRBV7-9,NA,TGTGCCAGCAGCCCCGACCTTATCTGGGCCAACGTCCTGACTTTC,CASSPDLIWANVLTF
NA,TRBJ2-7,TRBV7-9,NA,TGTGCCAGCAGCCCCCTCGGAACCGTCGTCGAGCAGTACTTC,CASSPLGTVVEQYF
NA,TRBJ2-3,TRBV7-9,NA,TGTGCCAGCAGCTTACCCTGGTCCGCAGATACGCAGTATTTT,CASSLPWSADTQYF
once,TRBJ2-2,TRBV5-4,NA,TGTGCCAGCTCCTCCGACTTACGTTCGGGGGAGCTGTTTTTT,CASSSDLRSGELFF
NA,TRBJ2-3,TRBV7-9,NA,TGTGCCAGCAGCTTATCCCTGGTTCCAGATACGCAGTATTTT,CASSLSLVPDTQYF
NA,TRBJ2-7,TRBV30,TRBD1,TGTGCCTGGAGTCACCGGGACAGGGGGTACGAGCAGTACTTC,CAWSHRDRGYEQYF
NA,TRBJ2-7,TRBV10-1,NA,TGCGCCAGCAGTGGGGGGGACAGCTCCTACGAGCAGTACTTC,CASSGGDSSYEQYF
few,TRBJ2-7,TRBV7-2,NA,TGTGCCAGCAGCCCGTCGGGGCCCTACGAGCAGTACTTC,CASSPSGPYEQYF
NA,TRBJ1-4,TRBV27,NA,TGTGCCAGCAGGCCAACGAGGACGTCAGGGTCAACTAATGAAAAACTGTTTTTT,CASRPTRTSGSTNEKLFF
NA,TRBJ2-7,TRBV5-1,NA,TGCGCCAGCAGCCCCCGAGGACGAGAACTTTACGAGCAGTACTTC,CASSPRGRELYEQYF
NA,TRBJ1-4,TRBV6-6,TRBD1,TGTGCCAGCAGTTGGACAGGTCGGGGAGAAAAACTGTTTTTT,CASSWTGRGEKLFF
once,TRBJ2-5,TRBV6-5,NA,TGTGCCAGCAAAGGCGTGGAGACCCAGTACTTC,CASKGVETQYF
NA,TRBJ2-2,TRBV6-4,NA,TGTGCCAGCAGTGAACTAGCTACTGGGGAGCTGTTTTTT,CASSELATGELFF
NA,TRBJ1-1,TRBV7-6,NA,TGTGCCAGCAGCTTAGGTACGGTCAGGGGCACTGAAGCTTTCTTT,CASSLGTVRGTEAFF
NA,TRBJ2-1,TRBV7-8,NA,TGTGCCAGCAGCTTAGAATGGAGCTCCTACAATGAGCAGTTCTTC,CASSLEWSSYNEQFF
NA,TRBJ1-4,TRBV6-5,NA,TGTGCCAGCAGTTACTCGGACAGAAATGAAAAACTGTTTTTT,CASSYSDRNEKLFF
NA,TRBJ2-1,TRBV6-4,NA,TGTGCCAGCAGTGACGTACACTTCGGGGAGCAGTTCTTC,CASSDVHFGEQFF
once,TRBJ2-7,TRBV11-2,NA,TGTGCCAGCAGCTTAGAGGAGGGCGAGCAGTACTTC,CASSLEEGEQYF
NA,TRBJ1-5,TRBV19,NA,TGTGCCAGTCTTTGGACAGCTGGTAATCAGCCCCAGCATTTT,CASLWTAGNQPQHF
NA,TRBJ1-2,TRBV28,NA,TGTGCCAGCAGTTTGCCCAGGGAGGTGGGCGGCTACACCTTC,CASSLPREVGGYTF
NA,TRBJ1-2,TRBV6-5,NA,TGTGCCAGCATTGCCCCGGGAGGCTATGGCTACACCTTC,CASIAPGGYGYTF
once,TRBJ1-5,TRBV5-1,NA,TGCGCCAGCACTGGGGGCCAGCCCCAGCATTTT,CASTGGQPQHF
NA,TRBJ2-7,TRBV5-6,NA,TGTGCCAGCAGCTCCGTGGGGGACTGGTCCTACGAGCAGTACTTC,CASSSVGDWSYEQYF
once,TRBJ1-4,TRBV7-9,NA,TGTGCCAGCGTACAGGACAGCACCAATGAAAAACTGTTTTTT,CASVQDSTNEKLFF
NA,TRBJ2-4,TRBV10-1,NA,TGCGCCAGCAGTGAGTCCCTGGGGAAAAATAACATTCAGTACTTC,CASSESLGKNNIQYF
few,TRBJ2-7,TRBV27,NA,TGTGCCAGTGGGGGCGGCGTGGACGAGCAGTACTTC,CASGGGVDEQYF
NA,TRBJ1-1,TRBV19,NA,TGTGCCAGTAAGGAAGGGTACTCCACTGAAGCTTTCTTT,CASKEGYSTEAFF
NA,TRBJ2-3,TRBV4-3,NA,TGCGCCAGCAGCCAAGGCGTGACAGATACGCAGTATTTT,CASSQGVTDTQYF
NA,TRBJ2-7,TRBV6-5,TRBD1,TGTGCCAGCAGTTTGGGACAGGGCTACGAGCAGTACTTC,CASSLGQGYEQYF
few,TRBJ1-2,TRBV4-3,NA,TGCGCCAGCAGCCAAGAGTGGGTCCAGAATCTAGCTAACTATGGCTACACCTTC,CASSQEWVQNLANYGYTF
few,TRBJ1-2,TRBV28,TRBD1,TGTGCCAGCAGTGCTGCGGACAGGGTCTATGGCTACACCTTC,CASSAADRVYGYTF
NA,TRBJ1-6,TRBV6-1,NA,TGTGCCAGCGTACAGGCAACTAATTCACCCCTCCACTTT,CASVQATNSPLHF
NA,TRBJ2-2,TRBV10-2,TRBD1,TGCGCCAGCAGTAGGGGGACAGGGGTAACCGGGGAGCTGTTTTTT,CASSRGTGVTGELFF
NA,TRBJ1-2,TRBV5-1,NA,TGCGCCAGCAGGTCCCCAGGCTCCATCTTCACCCCGTATGGCTACACCTTC,CASRSPGSIFTPYGYTF
NA,TRBJ2-7,TRBV6-6,NA,TGTGCCAGCGGGCCACACTACGAGCAGTACTTC,CASGPHYEQYF
few,TRBJ2-7,TRBV5-6,NA,TGTGCCAGCAGCTTGGCTAACGGTGCCTACGAGCAGTACTTC,CASSLANGAYEQYF
NA,TRBJ1-3,TRBV18,TRBD1,TGTGCCAGCTCAGGGGGACAGGTCAGCTCTGGAAACACCATATATTTT,CASSGGQVSSGNTIYF
once,TRBJ2-3,TRBV7-3,NA,TGTGCCAGCAGCTTGGACACCACAGATACGCAGTATTTT,CASSLDTTDTQYF